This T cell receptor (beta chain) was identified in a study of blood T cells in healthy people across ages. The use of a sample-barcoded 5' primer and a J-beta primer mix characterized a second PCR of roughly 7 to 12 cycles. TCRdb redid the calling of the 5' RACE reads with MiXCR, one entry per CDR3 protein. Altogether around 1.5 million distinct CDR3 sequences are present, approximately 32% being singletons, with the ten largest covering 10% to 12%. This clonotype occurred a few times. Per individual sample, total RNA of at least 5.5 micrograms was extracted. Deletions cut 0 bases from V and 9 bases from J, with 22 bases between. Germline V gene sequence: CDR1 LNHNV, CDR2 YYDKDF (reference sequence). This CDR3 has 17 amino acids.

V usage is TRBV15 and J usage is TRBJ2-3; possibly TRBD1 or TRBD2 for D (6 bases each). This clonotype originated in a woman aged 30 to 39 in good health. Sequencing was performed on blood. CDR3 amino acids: CATSRDLPSSEGETQYF. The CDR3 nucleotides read TGTGCCACCAGCAGAGACCTCCCCTCTAGCGAGGGGGAAACGCAGTATTTT.